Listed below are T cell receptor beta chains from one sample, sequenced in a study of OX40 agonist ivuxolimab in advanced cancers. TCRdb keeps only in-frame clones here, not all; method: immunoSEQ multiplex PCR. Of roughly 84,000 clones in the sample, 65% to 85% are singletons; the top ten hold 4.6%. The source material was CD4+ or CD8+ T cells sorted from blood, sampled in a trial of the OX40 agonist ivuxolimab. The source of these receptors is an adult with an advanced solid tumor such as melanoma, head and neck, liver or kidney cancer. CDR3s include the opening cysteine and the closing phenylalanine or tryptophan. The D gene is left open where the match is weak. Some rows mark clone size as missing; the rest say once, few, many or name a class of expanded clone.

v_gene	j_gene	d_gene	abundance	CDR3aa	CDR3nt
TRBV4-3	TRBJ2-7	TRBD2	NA	CASSQDRQAGGQDEQYF	TGCGCCAGCAGCCAAGATCGCCAAGCGGGAGGGCAGGACGAGCAGTACTTC
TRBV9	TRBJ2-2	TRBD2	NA	CASSVDSGGAGELFF	TGTGCCAGCAGCGTAGATAGCGGGGGGGCCGGGGAGCTGTTTTTT
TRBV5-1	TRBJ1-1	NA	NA	CASSPTWGRGNMNTEAFF	TGCGCCAGCAGCCCGACGTGGGGGCGCGGGAATATGAACACTGAAGCTTTCTTT
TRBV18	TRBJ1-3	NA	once	CASSPPGNTIYF	TGTGCCAGCTCACCCCCCGGAAACACCATATATTTT
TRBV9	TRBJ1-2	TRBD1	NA	CASSVRPSTGAVGGYTF	TGTGCCAGCAGCGTAAGGCCCTCGACAGGGGCCGTAGGGGGCTACACCTTC
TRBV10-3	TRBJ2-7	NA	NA	CAIKVGGATGEQYF	TGTGCCATCAAAGTTGGGGGCGCGACTGGAGAGCAGTACTTC
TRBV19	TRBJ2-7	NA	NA	CASSISAGQSYEQYF	TGTGCCAGTAGTATCAGCGCGGGACAGTCCTACGAGCAGTACTTC
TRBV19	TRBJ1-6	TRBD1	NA	CASSRTGARGSPLHF	TGTGCCAGTAGCCGGACAGGGGCGAGGGGTTCACCCCTCCACTTT
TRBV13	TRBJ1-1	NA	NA	CASKDLNTEAFF	TGTGCCAGCAAAGATTTGAACACTGAAGCTTTCTTT
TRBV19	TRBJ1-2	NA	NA	CASSNRDGGGYTF	TGTGCCAGTAGTAACCGGGACGGCGGGGGCTACACCTTC
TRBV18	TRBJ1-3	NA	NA	CASSPLGNTIYF	TGTGCCAGTTCACCACTAGGAAACACCATATATTTT
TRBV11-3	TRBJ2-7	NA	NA	CASSLGGIDVQYF	TGTGCCAGCAGCTTAGGGGGGATTGATGTGCAGTACTTC
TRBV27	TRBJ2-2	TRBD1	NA	CASTVLPGQGNTGELFF	TGTGCCAGCACCGTACTCCCGGGACAGGGGAACACCGGGGAGCTGTTTTTT
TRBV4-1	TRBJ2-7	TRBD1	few	CASSQRQGYEQYF	TGCGCCAGCAGCCAACGACAGGGCTACGAGCAGTACTTC
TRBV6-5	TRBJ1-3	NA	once	CASSYSLRASGNTIYF	TGTGCCAGCAGTTACTCACTCAGGGCGTCTGGAAACACCATATATTTT
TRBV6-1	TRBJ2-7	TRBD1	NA	CASRGDRATYEQYF	TGTGCCAGCAGGGGGGACAGGGCTACCTACGAGCAGTACTTC
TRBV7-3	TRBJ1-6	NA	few	CASSLDGASTNSPLHF	TGTGCCAGCAGCTTAGACGGGGCTTCCACAAATTCACCCCTCCACTTT
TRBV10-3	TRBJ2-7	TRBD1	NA	CAISEKEQGGYEQYF	TGTGCCATCAGTGAAAAGGAACAGGGGGGATACGAGCAGTACTTC
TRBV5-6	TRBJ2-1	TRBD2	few	CASSLAAILAGGLDEQFF	TGTGCCAGCAGCTTGGCCGCGATTCTAGCGGGGGGGCTCGATGAGCAGTTCTTC
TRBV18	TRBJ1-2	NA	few	CASSPGQDSYGYTF	TGTGCCAGCTCACCAGGGCAGGACTCCTATGGCTACACCTTC
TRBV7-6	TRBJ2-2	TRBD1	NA	CASSLGQGGGELFF	TGTGCCAGCAGCCTCGGACAGGGTGGCGGGGAGCTGTTTTTT
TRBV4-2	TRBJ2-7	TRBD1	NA	CASSQDLGRGHYEQYF	TGTGCCAGCAGCCAAGATCTCGGCAGGGGGCACTACGAGCAGTACTTC
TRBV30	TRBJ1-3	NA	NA	CAWSLQPGNTIYF	TGTGCCTGGAGTTTACAGCCTGGAAACACCATATATTTT
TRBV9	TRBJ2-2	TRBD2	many	CASSVTPPGDGGDTGELFF	TGTGCCAGCAGCGTAACTCCCCCAGGGGACGGGGGGGACACCGGGGAGCTGTTTTTT
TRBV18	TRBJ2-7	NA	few	CASSPPNGEQYF	TGTGCCAGCTCACCACCGAATGGCGAGCAGTACTTC
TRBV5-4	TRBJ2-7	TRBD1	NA	CASSLAGQGIAYEQYF	TGTGCCAGCAGCTTGGCGGGACAGGGTATAGCCTACGAGCAGTACTTC
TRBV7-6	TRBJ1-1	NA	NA	CASSFTDENTEAFF	TGTGCCAGCAGTTTCACCGATGAGAACACTGAAGCTTTCTTT
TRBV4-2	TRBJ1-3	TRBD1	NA	CASSQGQTISGNTIYF	TGTGCCAGCAGCCAGGGACAGACAATCTCTGGAAACACCATATATTTT
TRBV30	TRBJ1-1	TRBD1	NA	CAWSSGTANTEAFF	TGTGCCTGGAGTTCTGGGACAGCTAACACTGAAGCTTTCTTT
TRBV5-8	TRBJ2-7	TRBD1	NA	CASSAGTDYYEQYF	TGTGCCAGCAGTGCCGGGACAGACTACTACGAGCAGTACTTC
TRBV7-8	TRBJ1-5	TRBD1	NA	CASSLRQGHQPQHF	TGTGCCAGCAGCCTTCGACAGGGTCATCAGCCCCAGCATTTT
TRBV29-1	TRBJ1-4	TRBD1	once	CSANQGAGEKLFF	TGCAGCGCGAACCAGGGGGCGGGTGAAAAACTGTTTTTT
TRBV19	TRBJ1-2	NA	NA	CASSIGFGMANYGYTF	TGTGCCAGTAGTATAGGATTTGGCATGGCCAACTATGGCTACACCTTC
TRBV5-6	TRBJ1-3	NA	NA	CASSLSAVQRSLKF	TGTGCCAGCAGCTTGTCCGCCGTTCAGAGAAGTCTGAAGTTT
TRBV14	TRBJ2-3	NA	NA	CASSPWGRSDTQYF	TGTGCCAGCAGCCCATGGGGGCGGTCGGATACGCAGTATTTT
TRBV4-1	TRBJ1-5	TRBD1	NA	CASSQPARGRGSNQPQHF	TGCGCCAGCAGCCAACCCGCCAGGGGGCGAGGGAGCAATCAGCCCCAGCATTTT
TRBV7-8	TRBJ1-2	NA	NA	CASSLGFRDPYGYTF	TGTGCCAGCAGCTTAGGGTTTCGGGATCCGTATGGCTACACCTTC
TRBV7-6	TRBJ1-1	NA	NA	CASSPSRDTEAFF	TGTGCCAGCAGCCCCTCAAGGGACACTGAAGCTTTCTTT
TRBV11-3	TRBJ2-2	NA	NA	CASSLDRGFAGISTGELFF	TGTGCCAGCAGCCTGGATAGGGGATTTGCGGGGATCTCCACCGGGGAGCTGTTTTTT
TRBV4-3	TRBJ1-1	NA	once	CASSQQGGFATEAFF	TGCGCCAGCAGCCAACAGGGAGGATTTGCGACTGAAGCTTTCTTT
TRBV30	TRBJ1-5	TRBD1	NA	CAWSQGQNQPQHF	TGTGCCTGGAGTCAGGGACAGAATCAGCCCCAGCATTTT
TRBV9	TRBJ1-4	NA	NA	CASSVGQGATNEKLFF	TGTGCCAGCAGCGTAGGGCAGGGTGCAACTAATGAAAAACTGTTTTTT
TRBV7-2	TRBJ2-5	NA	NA	CASSLAFSGGQETQYF	TGTGCCAGCAGCTTAGCTTTTAGCGGAGGCCAAGAGACCCAGTACTTC
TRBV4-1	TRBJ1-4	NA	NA	CASSQDTRPGRGNEKLFF	TGCGCCAGCAGCCAAGATACCAGACCCGGCAGGGGTAACGAAAAACTGTTTTTT
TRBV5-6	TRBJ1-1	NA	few	CASSRNMGSTEAFF	TGTGCCAGCAGCCGGAATATGGGTAGCACTGAAGCTTTCTTT
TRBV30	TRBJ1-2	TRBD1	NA	CAWEWDRGGYTF	TGTGCCTGGGAGTGGGACAGGGGTGGCTACACCTTC
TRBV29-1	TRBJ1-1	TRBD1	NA	CSVTGGAGNTEAFF	TGCAGCGTTACAGGGGGCGCCGGGAACACTGAAGCTTTCTTT
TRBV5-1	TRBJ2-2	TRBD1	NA	CASSTGTGYTGELFF	TGCGCCAGCAGCACCGGGACAGGGTACACCGGGGAGCTGTTTTTT
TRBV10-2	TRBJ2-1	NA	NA	CASSESLGGNNEQFF	TGCGCCAGCAGTGAATCATTGGGGGGAAACAATGAGCAGTTCTTC
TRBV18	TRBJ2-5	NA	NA	CASSPRGAGETQYF	TGTGCCAGCTCACCACGTGGGGCCGGAGAGACCCAGTACTTC
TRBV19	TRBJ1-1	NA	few	CASSMPGTEAFF	TGTGCCAGTAGTATGCCCGGGACTGAAGCTTTCTTT
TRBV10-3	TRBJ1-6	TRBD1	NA	CATHRDRGSRGNSPLHF	TGTGCCACCCACCGGGACAGGGGATCGAGGGGGAATTCACCCCTCCACTTT
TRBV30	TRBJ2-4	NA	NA	CAWSGQLLAKNIQYF	TGTGCCTGGAGTGGTCAGCTTTTAGCCAAAAACATTCAGTACTTC
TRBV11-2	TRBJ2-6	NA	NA	CASSLDRGSGANVLTF	TGTGCCAGCAGCTTAGATAGGGGCTCTGGGGCCAACGTCCTGACTTTC
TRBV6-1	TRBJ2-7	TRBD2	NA	CASSDLPTTSGLYEQYF	TGTGCCAGCAGTGATCTTCCCACTACTAGCGGGCTCTACGAGCAGTACTTC
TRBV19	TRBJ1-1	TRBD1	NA	CASSIPQTGMNTEAFF	TGTGCCAGTAGTATCCCTCAGACAGGGATGAACACTGAAGCTTTCTTT
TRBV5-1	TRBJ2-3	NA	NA	CASSLEGTDTQYF	TGCGCCAGCAGCTTGGAGGGCACAGATACGCAGTATTTT
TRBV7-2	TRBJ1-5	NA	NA	CASSPRVNQPQHF	TGTGCCAGCAGCCCGAGGGTAAATCAGCCCCAGCATTTT
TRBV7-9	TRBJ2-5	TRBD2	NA	CASSLGIAGGETQYF	TGTGCCAGCAGCTTAGGTATAGCGGGAGGCGAGACCCAGTACTTC
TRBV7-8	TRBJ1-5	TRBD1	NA	CASSLYPGQRNQPQHF	TGTGCCAGCAGCTTATACCCGGGACAGCGCAATCAGCCCCAGCATTTT